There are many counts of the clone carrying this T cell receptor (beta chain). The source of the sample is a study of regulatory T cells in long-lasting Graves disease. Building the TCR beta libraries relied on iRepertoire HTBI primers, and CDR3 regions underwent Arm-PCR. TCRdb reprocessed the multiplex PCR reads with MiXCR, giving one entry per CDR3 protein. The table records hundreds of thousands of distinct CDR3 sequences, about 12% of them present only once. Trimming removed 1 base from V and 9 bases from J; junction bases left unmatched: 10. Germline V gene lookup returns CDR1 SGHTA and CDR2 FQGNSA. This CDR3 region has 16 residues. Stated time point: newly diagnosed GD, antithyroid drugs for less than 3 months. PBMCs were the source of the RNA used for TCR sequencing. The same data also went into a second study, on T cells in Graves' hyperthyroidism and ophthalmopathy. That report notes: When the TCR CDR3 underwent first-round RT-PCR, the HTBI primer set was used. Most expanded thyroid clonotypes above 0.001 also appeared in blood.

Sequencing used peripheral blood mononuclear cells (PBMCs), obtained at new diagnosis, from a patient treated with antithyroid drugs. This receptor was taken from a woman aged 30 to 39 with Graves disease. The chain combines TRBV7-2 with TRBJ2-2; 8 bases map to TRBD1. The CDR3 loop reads CASSLGGQGLTRELFF. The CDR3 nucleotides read TGTGCCAGCAGCTTAGGTGGACAGGGATTGACCCGGGAGCTGTTTTTT. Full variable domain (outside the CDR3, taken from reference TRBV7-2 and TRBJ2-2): GAGVSQSPSNKVTEKGKDVELRCDPISGHTALYWYRQSLGQGLEFLIYFQGNSAPDKSGLPSDRFSAERTGGSVSTLTIQRTQQEDSAVYLCASSLGGQGLTRELFFGEGSRLTVL.